The source of this T cell receptor beta chain is a study of blood T cell repertoires in COVID-19. About the research overall: Spain, Italy and the United States supplied samples that represented acute and convalescent COVID-19.

Data came from immunoSEQ multiplex PCR; TCRdb stores just in-frame clones and leaves some out. The table shows 110,000 to 150,000 clones, with approximately 90% occurring only once. The CDR3 has 15 residues. CDR1 is SGHRS and CDR2 is YFSETQ in the germline V gene. Trimming removed 4 bases from V and 6 bases from J; junction bases left unmatched: 5. The chain is built from TRBV5-1 and TRBJ2-3; 13 positions agree with TRBD2. This sequence originates from a woman aged 40 to 55 with acute or convalescent COVID-19. The specimen was peripheral blood. The CDR3 DNA reads as TGCGCCAGCAGCCTACTAGCGGGAGGGCCCGATACGCAGTATTTT. Encoded protein: CASSLLAGGPDTQYF. Combining the CDR3 with reference TRBV5-1 and TRBJ2-3 gives the whole variable domain KAGVTQTPRYLIKTRGQQVTLSCSPISGHRSVSWYQQTPGQGLQFLFEYFSETQRNKGNFPGRFSGRQFSNSRSEMNVSTLELGDSALYLCASSLLAGGPDTQYFGPGTRLTVL.